This T cell receptor (beta chain) was retrieved from a study of blood T cell repertoires in COVID-19. Original processing methods: Nucleated cell counts were estimated from reference gene primer amplification. Profiled with immunoSEQ multiplex PCR; TCRdb holds only in-frame clones, not every one. That table is the source of V, J and clone size, and D and trimming were worked out from the DNA. The table lists roughly 240,000 clones, around 89% of them singletons. This sequence originates from a woman aged 40 to 50 with acute COVID-19. Source material: PBMCs or T cells enriched from blood (not recorded which).

The CDR3 spells CASSLSASGNSYNEQFF. The CDR3 nucleotides read TGTGCCAGCAGCTTATCGGCTAGCGGGAACTCCTACAATGAGCAGTTCTTC. J is TRBJ2-1 and V is TRBV7-8; 9 bases are shared with TRBD2. From germline, CDR1 is SGHVS and CDR2 FQNEAQ. V was pared by 2 bases and J by 0 bases, with 5 bases of the junction left unmatched. There are 17 residues in the CDR3.